This is a list of T cell receptor beta chains from one sample in a study of T cells after yellow fever vaccination. From the 5' RACE reads, TCRdb called clonotypes with MiXCR, one entry per CDR3 protein. The repertoire holds 120,000 or so distinct CDR3 sequences, with over 12% as singletons. The specimen was CD8+ T cells sorted from PBMCs, collected 5 days after the yellow fever booster vaccination. Receptors originate from a man between 18 and 29 years old who received the YFV17D yellow fever vaccine. Both conserved end residues are part of each CDR3. The D gene is left open where the match is weak. Size is omitted from some rows. Given values are once, few, many or a class for expanded clones.

clone_size: few; v_call: TRBV4-2; d_call: .; j_call: TRBJ2-2; cdr3_aa: CASSQEVWGQNTGELFF; cdr3_nt: TGTGCCAGCAGCCAGGAAGTGTGGGGCCAGAACACCGGGGAGCTGTTTTTT
clone_size: .; v_call: TRBV7-9; d_call: .; j_call: TRBJ2-2; cdr3_aa: CASSRRGDGELFF; cdr3_nt: TGTGCCAGCAGCCGTCGCGGCGACGGGGAGCTGTTTTTT
clone_size: .; v_call: TRBV6-5; d_call: TRBD1; j_call: TRBJ2-5; cdr3_aa: CASSRGPGPNPRETQYF; cdr3_nt: TGTGCCAGCAGTAGGGGGCCGGGCCCTAACCCACGAGAGACCCAGTACTTC
clone_size: .; v_call: TRBV20-1; d_call: .; j_call: TRBJ1-5; cdr3_aa: CSARDGSQPHHF; cdr3_nt: TGCAGTGCTAGAGACGGGAGTCAGCCCCATCATTTT
clone_size: few; v_call: TRBV4-1; d_call: .; j_call: TRBJ1-3; cdr3_aa: CASSQLQGFGNTIYF; cdr3_nt: TGCGCCAGCAGCCAATTACAGGGCTTCGGAAACACCATATATTTT
clone_size: few; v_call: TRBV4-2; d_call: TRBD1; j_call: TRBJ2-7; cdr3_aa: CASSHPEGASSSYEQYF; cdr3_nt: TGTGCCAGCAGCCACCCTGAGGGGGCCTCCAGCTCCTACGAGCAGTACTTC
clone_size: .; v_call: TRBV7-9; d_call: .; j_call: TRBJ2-5; cdr3_aa: CASSRITLRTGTEQETQYF; cdr3_nt: TGTGCCAGCAGTCGTATTACATTAAGAACCGGGACCGAGCAAGAGACCCAGTACTTC
clone_size: .; v_call: TRBV6-6; d_call: .; j_call: TRBJ2-7; cdr3_aa: CASSLATGDEQYF; cdr3_nt: TGTGCCAGCAGTTTGGCGACCGGGGACGAGCAGTACTTC
clone_size: few; v_call: TRBV6-4; d_call: .; j_call: TRBJ2-3; cdr3_aa: CASRWPLDSRGTDTQYF; cdr3_nt: TGTGCCAGCCGCTGGCCACTGGACAGCCGAGGTACAGATACGCAGTATTTT
clone_size: many; v_call: TRBV5-1; d_call: TRBD1; j_call: TRBJ2-4; cdr3_aa: CASSLRQGGAKNIQYF; cdr3_nt: TGCGCCAGCAGCCTACGACAGGGTGGGGCCAAAAACATTCAGTACTTC
clone_size: few; v_call: TRBV10-3; d_call: .; j_call: TRBJ2-3; cdr3_aa: CAISEQGTSTDTQYF; cdr3_nt: TGTGCCATCAGTGAGCAGGGGACTAGCACAGATACGCAGTATTTT
clone_size: few; v_call: TRBV29-1; d_call: .; j_call: TRBJ2-3; cdr3_aa: CSVVPVGLSTDTQYF; cdr3_nt: TGCAGCGTTGTCCCAGTGGGGTTATCCACAGATACGCAGTATTTT
clone_size: .; v_call: TRBV5-1; d_call: .; j_call: TRBJ2-3; cdr3_aa: CASSLGTGLADTQYF; cdr3_nt: TGCGCCAGCAGCTTGGGAACGGGTTTGGCAGATACGCAGTATTTT
clone_size: .; v_call: TRBV23-1; d_call: .; j_call: TRBJ2-2; cdr3_aa: CASSQSTPAELFF; cdr3_nt: TGCGCCAGCAGTCAATCGACGCCCGCGGAGCTGTTTTTT
clone_size: many; v_call: TRBV4-3; d_call: .; j_call: TRBJ1-1; cdr3_aa: CASSQGVSTEAFF; cdr3_nt: TGCGCCAGCAGCCAGGGCGTGAGCACTGAAGCTTTCTTT
clone_size: .; v_call: TRBV6-1; d_call: .; j_call: TRBJ1-5; cdr3_aa: CASRFGRKNQPQHF; cdr3_nt: TGTGCCAGCAGATTTGGACGGAAAAATCAGCCCCAGCATTTT
clone_size: .; v_call: TRBV4-1; d_call: .; j_call: TRBJ2-7; cdr3_aa: CASSQGRAEQYF; cdr3_nt: TGCGCCAGCAGCCAAGGTAGGGCAGAGCAGTACTTC
clone_size: .; v_call: TRBV9; d_call: TRBD1; j_call: TRBJ1-6; cdr3_aa: CATFLDRGQRNSPLHF; cdr3_nt: TGTGCCACGTTCCTAGACAGGGGGCAACGTAATTCACCCCTCCACTTT
clone_size: few; v_call: TRBV12-3/TRBV12-4; d_call: .; j_call: TRBJ1-5; cdr3_aa: CASAGGLWPQHF; cdr3_nt: TGTGCCAGCGCGGGGGGTCTGTGGCCCCAGCATTTT
clone_size: .; v_call: TRBV5-5; d_call: TRBD1; j_call: TRBJ2-1; cdr3_aa: CASSLGWTGEVYNEQFF; cdr3_nt: TGTGCCAGCAGCTTGGGGTGGACAGGGGAGGTCTACAATGAGCAGTTCTTC
clone_size: few; v_call: TRBV4-1; d_call: TRBD1; j_call: TRBJ2-2; cdr3_aa: CASKPGQGAAGELFF; cdr3_nt: TGCGCCAGTAAACCGGGACAGGGGGCCGCCGGGGAGCTGTTTTTT
clone_size: few; v_call: TRBV12-3/TRBV12-4; d_call: TRBD2; j_call: TRBJ2-1; cdr3_aa: CASSLRFGGVGEQFF; cdr3_nt: TGTGCCAGCAGCCTCCGGTTTGGGGGGGTTGGTGAGCAGTTCTTC
clone_size: few; v_call: TRBV11-1; d_call: .; j_call: TRBJ2-5; cdr3_aa: CASSTWTSKGETQYF; cdr3_nt: TGTGCCAGCAGCACCTGGACCAGCAAGGGTGAGACCCAGTACTTC
clone_size: .; v_call: TRBV12-3/TRBV12-4; d_call: TRBD2; j_call: TRBJ2-1; cdr3_aa: CASRPSGGYYNEQFF; cdr3_nt: TGTGCCAGCAGACCCAGCGGGGGGTACTACAATGAGCAGTTCTTC
clone_size: .; v_call: TRBV29-1; d_call: .; j_call: TRBJ1-2; cdr3_aa: CSVLTGGNYGYTF; cdr3_nt: TGCAGCGTCCTCACGGGGGGGAACTATGGCTACACCTTC
clone_size: .; v_call: TRBV14; d_call: TRBD2; j_call: TRBJ2-5; cdr3_aa: CASSARTSGDPLGETQYF; cdr3_nt: TGTGCCAGCAGCGCCCGGACTAGCGGGGACCCACTGGGAGAGACCCAGTACTTC
clone_size: few; v_call: TRBV6-2/TRBV6-3; d_call: .; j_call: TRBJ2-5; cdr3_aa: CASSYSLGEETQYF; cdr3_nt: TGTGCCAGCAGTTACTCGCTGGGCGAAGAGACCCAGTACTTC
clone_size: .; v_call: TRBV30; d_call: .; j_call: TRBJ2-2; cdr3_aa: CAWISGAGELFF; cdr3_nt: TGTGCCTGGATCTCAGGGGCCGGGGAGCTGTTTTTT
clone_size: once; v_call: TRBV5-4; d_call: .; j_call: TRBJ2-5; cdr3_aa: CASSYTGSPLGETQYF; cdr3_nt: TGTGCCAGCAGCTATACCGGGAGCCCCCTCGGAGAGACCCAGTACTTC
clone_size: many; v_call: TRBV4-3; d_call: .; j_call: TRBJ2-2; cdr3_aa: CASSYGGGRNTGELFF; cdr3_nt: TGCGCCAGCAGCTACGGAGGGGGGAGGAACACCGGGGAGCTGTTTTTT
clone_size: few; v_call: TRBV7-8; d_call: TRBD2; j_call: TRBJ2-3; cdr3_aa: CASHSEAGFVGTDTQYF; cdr3_nt: TGTGCCAGCCATTCGGAAGCGGGGTTCGTGGGCACAGATACGCAGTATTTT
clone_size: few; v_call: TRBV15; d_call: TRBD2; j_call: TRBJ2-5; cdr3_aa: CATSEDGSVGRGAGPRETQYF; cdr3_nt: TGTGCCACCAGCGAAGATGGTTCCGTCGGGCGGGGGGCAGGTCCCAGGGAGACCCAGTACTTC